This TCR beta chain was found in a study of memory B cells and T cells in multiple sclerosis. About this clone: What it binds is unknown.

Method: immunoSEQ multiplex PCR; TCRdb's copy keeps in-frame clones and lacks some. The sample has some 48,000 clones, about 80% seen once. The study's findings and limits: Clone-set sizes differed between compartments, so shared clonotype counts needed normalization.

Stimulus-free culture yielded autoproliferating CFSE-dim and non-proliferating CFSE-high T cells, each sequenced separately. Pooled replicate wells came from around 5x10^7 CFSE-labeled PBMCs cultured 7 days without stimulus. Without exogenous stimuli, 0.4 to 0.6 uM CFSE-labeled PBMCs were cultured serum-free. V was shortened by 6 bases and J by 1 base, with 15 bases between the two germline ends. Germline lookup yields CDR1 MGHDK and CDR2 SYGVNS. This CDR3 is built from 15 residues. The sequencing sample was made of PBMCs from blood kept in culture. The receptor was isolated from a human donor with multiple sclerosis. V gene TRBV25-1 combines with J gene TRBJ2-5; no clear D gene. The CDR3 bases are TGTGCCAGCAGCCCAAAACCCCCCAGCCAAGAGACCCAGTACTTC. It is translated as CASSPKPPSQETQYF.